This TCR beta chain originates from a study of cytomegalovirus exposure and HLA in healthy donors. With V trimmed by 0 bases and J by 4 bases, 9 bases remained unmatched. CDR3 length: 16 amino acids. CDR1 SGDLS and CDR2 YYNGEE come from the germline V gene. Use of 60 Vbeta and 13 Jbeta primers characterized the PCR. Profiled with immunoSEQ multiplex PCR; TCRdb holds only in-frame clones, not every one. The sample holds around 100,000 clones, roughly 70% seen once. Sequenced input: PBMCs. The receptor's source is a woman aged 40 to 55 in good health and CMV-seropositive. The V and J genes are TRBV9 and TRBJ1-2; 7 bases align to TRBD1. In DNA form, the CDR3 reads TGTGCCAGCAGCGTAGATGACAGGGCCGCGGTCTATGGCTACACCTTC. This gives the protein CASSVDDRAAVYGYTF.